This passage covers 6 T cell receptor beta chains from one sample sequenced in a study of cytomegalovirus exposure and HLA in healthy donors. Primers for the PCR totalled 60 Vbeta and 13 Jbeta. Using immunoSEQ multiplex PCR, the repertoire was profiled, and TCRdb retains in-frame clones only, with some absent. The sample consists of fewer than 250,000 clones, around 85% of them appearing once. Sequencing was done on a sample of PBMCs. These receptors originate from a human donor in good health.

This clone was observed once. The chain combines TRBV4-1 with TRBJ1-5; the D gene is possibly TRBD1 (6 bases). The V gene lost 3 bases and the J gene lost 0 bases, with 15 bases spanning the gap. The CDR3 totals 17 residues. The germline V gene has CDR1 MGHRA and CDR2 YSYEKL. CDR3 sequence: CASSQARGRDSNQPQHF. The CDR3 DNA is TGCGCCAGCAGCCAGGCTAGGGGGAGGGATAGCAATCAGCCCCAGCATTTT.

This chain joins TRBV27 and TRBJ2-5; D is unresolved. The length of the CDR3 is 14 residues. The V end was cut by 2 bases, the J end by 4 bases, with 11 bases between. Germline CDR1 and CDR2: MNHEY and SMNVEV (reference sequence). The CDR3 nucleotides are TGTGCCAGCAGTTTAGGCCAGTCACCAGAGACCCAGTACTTC. Its translation is CASSLGQSPETQYF.

Concerning this clone: The same CDR3 can be traced to other DNA sequences in this sample. This chain links TRBV18 with TRBJ1-2, with a possible D match to TRBD1 (6 bases). Germline CDR1 is KGHSH and CDR2 is LQKENI. This CDR3 comprises 14 residues. V was trimmed by 3 bases and J by 4 bases, leaving 12 bases between them. The DNA of the CDR3 is TGTGCCAGCTCACCTTCGGACAGTTCCTATGGCTACACCTTC. The encoded protein is CASSPSDSSYGYTF.

This clone has only one observation. Other DNA sequences in the same sample also yield this CDR3. The rearrangement uses TRBV29-1 and TRBJ2-3; 11 nucleotides agree with TRBD1. The germline V gene has CDR1 SQVTM and CDR2 ANQGSEA. The CDR3 sequence is 14 residues long. V shed 6 bases and J 3 bases; nucleotides not matched to a gene: 5. The CDR3 nucleotides read TGCAGCGTAAACCGGGACAGGGGGACAGATACGCAGTATTTT. The encoded protein is CSVNRDRGTDTQYF.

The rearrangement links TRBV30 to TRBJ1-3, with 7 bases identical to TRBD1. The CDR3 covers 14 residues. The V segment lost 5 bases and the J segment 0 bases; nucleotides outside the gene matches: 4. Germline V CDR1 and CDR2: GTSNPN, SVGIG (reference sequence). Here the CDR3 DNA reads TGTGCCTGGTATACAGGGGTCTCTGGAAACACCATATATTTT. It specifies CAWYTGVSGNTIYF.

This chain links TRBV28 with TRBJ1-2, with a possible D match to TRBD1 (5 bases). Trimming stripped 6 bases from V and 8 bases from J, with 19 bases between. CDR3 size: 14 residues. Germline-derived CDR1 and CDR2 are MDHEN and SYDVKM. This chain's CDR3 is CASSSQSTGYGYTF. The DNA of the CDR3 is TGTGCCAGCAGCTCACAATCTACAGGCTACGGCTACACCTTC.